This entry concerns a single TCR beta chain. TCRdb re-called the RT-PCR reads through MiXCR, storing one row per CDR3 protein. The sample shows 500,000 to 600,000 distinct CDR3 sequences, approximately 10% of them seen only once. The trim removed 4 bases at V and 5 bases at J, leaving 10 bases unmatched. CDR1 and CDR2 (germline): SGHRS, YFSETQ. CDR3 size: 15 residues. This sample is part of a study of response to subunit inactivated influenza vaccine. These data also featured in a second study, about T cells expressing NK-cell markers. That report notes: TCR beta libraries carry UMIs added by 5'RACE template switching. From sorted CD3+CD56+NKG2C+, CD3+CD56+NKG2C- and CD3+CD56-NKG2C+ T cells came the TCR beta repertoires. Clarity on HCMV specificity was lacking for the expanded NKG2C+ T cell clones.

The specimen comprised PBMCs from blood, sampled on the day of vaccination. The sequence was obtained from a man aged 50-59 years who received an inactivated influenza vaccine. The chain carries TRBV5-1 and TRBJ2-5; the match to TRBD1 covers 8 bases. The CDR3 region is CASSPTGDGRETQYF. The CDR3 coding sequence is TGCGCCAGCAGCCCGACAGGGGACGGGCGTGAGACCCAGTACTTC.